A single sample is the source of the 30 T cell receptor beta chains below, sequenced in a study of T cell responses to AZD1222 COVID-19 vaccine. The method was immunoSEQ multiplex PCR; TCRdb's version includes in-frame clones alone and lacks a portion of them. The table records approximately 20,000 clones, around 82% of them present only once. This specimen was peripheral blood, taken on day 0 of AZD1222 vaccination. These receptors came from an adult in good health.

The gene calls are TRBV9 and TRBJ2-1, with 8 positions matching TRBD2. Germline V gene data show CDR1 as SGDLS and CDR2 as YYNGEE. This CDR3 has 16 amino acids. Germline trimming cut 4 bases from V and 7 bases from J; bases unmatched to any gene: 13. CDR3 DNA sequence: TGTGCCAGCAGCCCAGACCCTTGGCGGGAGGTAAATGAGCAGTTCTTC. It specifies CASSPDPWREVNEQFF.

This clone has just a few counts. The genes are TRBV7-9 and TRBJ2-3; no firm D call. Trimming pared 1 base from V and 5 bases from J, leaving 10 bases between. Looked up from germline, CDR1 is SEHNR and CDR2 is FQNEAQ (reference sequence). The CDR3 loop spans 14 amino acids. CDR3 sequence reads: CASSLGEWGDTQYF. In DNA, the CDR3 is TGTGCCAGCAGCTTAGGAGAGTGGGGAGATACGCAGTATTTT. Combining the CDR3 with reference TRBV7-9 and TRBJ2-3 gives the whole variable domain DTGVSQNPRHKITKRGQNVTFRCDPISEHNRLYWYRQTLGQGPEFLTYFQNEAQLEKSRLLSDRFSAERPKGSFSTLEIQRTEQGDSAMYLCASSLGEWGDTQYFGPGTRLTVL.

The chain is built from TRBV30 and TRBJ2-7, with 7 nucleotides matching TRBD1. The J segment lost 0 bases and the V segment lost 4 bases, leaving 3 bases of the junction unmatched. The germline V gene has CDR1 GTSNPN and CDR2 SVGIG (reference sequence). The CDR3 extends over 13 amino acids. The DNA of the CDR3 is TGTGCCTGGATTCGGGACAGCTCCTACGAGCAGTACTTC. Its protein is CAWIRDSSYEQYF.

V is TRBV24-1 and J is TRBJ2-1; 10 bases are a match to TRBD1. Trimming took 4 bases from V and 3 from J; bases not matched to a gene: 11. The germline gives CDR1 KGHDR, CDR2 SFDVKD. The CDR3 has 18 residues. The CDR3 loop reads CATSDPRPGDRGYNEQFF. CDR3 DNA: TGTGCCACCAGTGACCCGAGGCCTGGGGACAGGGGCTACAATGAGCAGTTCTTC.

The chain couples TRBV4-3 to TRBJ1-3; D not certain. The length of the CDR3 is 14 residues. Trimming took 2 bases from V and 5 from J, leaving 10 bases between them. Germline V lookup: CDR1 LGHNA, CDR2 YSLEER. The CDR3 DNA reads TGCGCCAGCAGCCAAACAGAAGGTAGAAACACCATATATTTT. This codes for CASSQTEGRNTIYF.

J is TRBJ2-5 and V is TRBV10-3, with D possibly being TRBD2 (5 bases). Germline V CDR1 and CDR2: ENHRY, SYGVKD. This CDR3 contains 13 residues. V was pared by 4 bases and J by 5 bases, with 11 bases between. This CDR3 is CAISVQERETQYF. DNA of the CDR3: TGTGCCATCAGTGTTCAGGAGCGGGAGACCCAGTACTTC.

In its sample, this clone was seen a few times. The V call is TRBV28, the J call TRBJ2-3; maybe TRBD2 (5 bases). The CDR3 consists of 15 residues. CDR1 and CDR2 (germline): MDHEN, SYDVKM. V gave up 5 bases and J gave up 2 bases, with 14 bases separating them. CDR3: CASSRPSGITDTQYF. The CDR3 DNA reads as TGTGCCAGCAGTCGACCCAGCGGCATCACAGATACGCAGTATTTT.

This chain uses TRBV5-1 with TRBJ1-1; no definite D call. This CDR3 is built from 15 residues. Trimming took off 0 bases at V and 5 bases at J, with 14 bases between the two ends. Germline V CDR1 and CDR2: SGHRS, YFSETQ. The CDR3 loop reads CASSLAPAVGTEAFF. CDR3 bases: TGCGCCAGCAGCTTGGCCCCTGCGGTAGGAACTGAAGCTTTCTTT.

This clone was seen a single time. The gene calls are TRBV27 and TRBJ2-4; D is perhaps TRBD2 (6 bases). Trimming removed 8 bases at V and 0 bases at J, with 11 bases between. This CDR3 comprises 14 residues. Germline CDR1 is MNHEY and CDR2 is SMNVEV (reference sequence). CDR3 nucleotides: TGTGCCAGCCAGCCGGGGGTAGCCAAAAACATTCAGTACTTC. Amino acids: CASQPGVAKNIQYF.

This clone has just a few counts. The chain recombines TRBV7-2 with TRBJ2-7; 7 bases line up with TRBD1. The V segment lost 1 base and the J segment 1 base; nucleotides outside the gene matches: 1. The length of the CDR3 is 14 residues. Germline V lookup: CDR1 SGHTA, CDR2 FQGNSA. Here the CDR3 DNA reads TGTGCCAGCAGCTTAGGGGACAGTTCCTACGAGCAGTACTTC. Translation gives CASSLGDSSYEQYF.

This clone was recorded once. The V gene is TRBV24-1, the J gene TRBJ2-1, with TRBD2 matching over 10 bases. This CDR3 has 16 residues. Germline assignment: CDR1 KGHDR and CDR2 SFDVKD. Trimming took 3 bases from V and 4 from J; bases not matched to a gene: 5. The CDR3 region has the DNA TGTGCCACCAGTGATCTGGCTAGCGGGGGATACAATGAGCAGTTCTTC. Its translation: CATSDLASGGYNEQFF.

This clone appeared once. V and J are TRBV5-1 and TRBJ2-5, with a weak D call TRBD1 (6 bases). V shed 4 bases and J shed 3 bases, with 13 bases lying between them. The germline gives CDR1 SGHRS, CDR2 YFSETQ. The CDR3 is 14 residues long. The chain's CDR3 is CASSTGQQEETQYF. The DNA of the CDR3 is TGCGCCAGCAGCACCGGACAGCAAGAAGAGACCCAGTACTTC.

The V gene is TRBV3-1 (or the pseudogene TRBV3-2), the J gene TRBJ2-3; TRBD2 aligns across 15 bases. This CDR3 is built from 13 residues. Losses at the gene ends were 5 bases for V and 10 bases for J; bases not matched to a gene: 1. Germline loops: CDR1 LGHDT, CDR2 YNNKEL (reference sequence). CDR3 coding DNA: TGTGCCAGCAGCGGACTAGCGGGGGGGCCGCAGTATTTT. It translates to CASSGLAGGPQYF.

This rearrangement joins TRBV19 to TRBJ1-1; 8 positions agree with TRBD1. There are 14 residues in the CDR3. V lost 7 bases to trimming and J lost 6 bases; unmatched junction nucleotides: 10. Germline-derived CDR1 and CDR2 are LNHDA and SQIVND (reference sequence). CDR3 sequence (DNA): TGTGCCAGTATCAAAGACAGGGGTCGGCCTGAAGCTTTCTTT. Translation gives CASIKDRGRPEAFF.

This clone was detected only once. The rearrangement joins TRBV29-1 to TRBJ2-7; D is possibly TRBD1 (6 bases). In germline, CDR1 is SQVTM, CDR2 ANQGSEA. The CDR3 runs 12 residues. V lost 4 bases to trimming and J lost 6 bases, with 13 bases between them. The CDR3 reads CSVGTAASEQYF. DNA for the CDR3: TGCAGCGTTGGGACAGCCGCTTCCGAGCAGTACTTC.

This chain connects TRBV19 to TRBJ1-5; no reliable D call. The CDR3 has 16 residues. Trimming took off 2 bases at V and 4 bases at J, with 15 bases between the two ends. The germline V gene has CDR1 LNHDA and CDR2 SQIVND (reference sequence). The CDR3 protein is CASSIIPPKGNQPQHF. The CDR3 DNA sequence: TGTGCCAGTAGTATAATCCCCCCGAAGGGTAATCAGCCCCAGCATTTT. Full variable domain (remainder filled in from reference TRBV19 and TRBJ1-5): DGGITQSPKYLFRKEGQNVTLSCEQNLNHDAMYWYRQDPGQGLRLIYYSQIVNDFQKGDIAEGYSVSREKKESFPLTVTSAQKNPTAFYLCASSIIPPKGNQPQHFGDGTRLSIL.

The chain is built from TRBV2 and TRBJ1-4; no definite D call. Trimming removed 5 bases at V and 4 bases at J, with 17 bases between. In germline, CDR1 is SNHLY, CDR2 FYNNEI. The length of the CDR3 is 16 residues. CDR3 loop: CASSRKRAADNEKLFF. The CDR3, as DNA: TGTGCCAGCAGTCGAAAAAGGGCCGCCGATAATGAAAAACTGTTTTTT.

The V call is TRBV9, the J call TRBJ2-5, with no clear D. Germline CDR1 reads SGDLS; CDR2 reads YYNGEE. Deletions cut 0 bases from V and 0 bases from J, with 6 bases between. This CDR3 has 14 amino acids. CDR3 sequence: CASSVDSNQETQYF. The CDR3 region has the DNA TGTGCCAGCAGCGTAGACAGCAACCAAGAGACCCAGTACTTC.

The chain links TRBV28 to TRBJ1-1; D unclear. The CDR3 length is 13 residues. Trimming shortened V by 4 bases and J by 3 bases, and 9 bases separated the two germline ends. Germline V gives CDR1 MDHEN, CDR2 SYDVKM. Written as DNA, the CDR3 is TGTGCCAGCAGTTCCACGTCTGACACTGAAGCTTTCTTT. It translates to CASSSTSDTEAFF.

The V gene is TRBV6-5, the J gene TRBJ2-1; possibly TRBD1 or TRBD2 for D (5 bases each). CDR1 and CDR2 (germline): MNHEY, SVGAGI. V was shortened by 6 bases and J by 6 bases, with 15 bases between the two germline ends. This CDR3 has 14 residues. The CDR3 loop is CASSPAGTTNEQFF. Here the CDR3 DNA reads TGTGCCAGCAGCCCCGCCGGGACCACCAATGAGCAGTTCTTC.

V is TRBV6-2 or TRBV6-3 and J is TRBJ2-7; D could derive from TRBD1 or TRBD2 (5 bases each). This CDR3 has 14 amino acids. The V and J ends lost 2 bases and 4 bases respectively, with 12 bases between them. Germline V lookup: CDR1 MNHEY, CDR2 SVGEGT. This CDR3 is CASSYLGRTYEQYF. As DNA, the CDR3 is TGTGCCAGCAGTTACCTGGGACGGACTTACGAGCAGTACTTC.

V gene TRBV27 combines with J gene TRBJ2-3; no reliable D call. Trimming removed 5 bases from V and 5 bases from J, with 14 bases in between. Germline V lookup: CDR1 MNHEY, CDR2 SMNVEV (reference sequence). The CDR3 spans 14 residues. CDR3 bases: TGTGCCAGCAGTACCCTGAACACCAGAGATACGCAGTATTTT. Amino acids: CASSTLNTRDTQYF.

The rearrangement links TRBV6-1 to TRBJ1-2; D possibly corresponds to TRBD1 (6 bases). Germline CDR1 is MNHNS and CDR2 is SASEGT. The CDR3 length is 15 residues. The germline V and J ends were trimmed by 1 base and 4 bases, with 13 bases remaining between them. CDR3 sequence: CASSEVLQGSYGYTF. CDR3 nucleotides: TGTGCCAGCAGTGAAGTCTTACAGGGATCCTATGGCTACACCTTC.

The J gene is TRBJ2-2, the V gene TRBV11-2; D remains ambiguous. V was trimmed by 6 bases and J by 1 base, leaving 9 bases between them. This CDR3 is built from 14 residues. Germline V gene data show CDR1 as SGHAT and CDR2 as FQNNGV. The CDR3, as DNA: TGTGCCAGCAGATCGGCGGTGAACACCGGGGAGCTGTTTTTT. This encodes CASRSAVNTGELFF.

The J gene is TRBJ1-2, the V gene TRBV4-2; D unclear. V dropped 0 bases and J dropped 7 bases, with 6 bases sitting between them. The germline V gene encodes CDR1 LGHNA and CDR2 YNFKEQ. This CDR3 has 12 amino acids. The CDR3 DNA is TGTGCCAGCAGCCAAGATCTTCTTGGCTACACCTTC. This sequence encodes CASSQDLLGYTF.

This clone has a single count. This chain connects TRBV6-2 or TRBV6-3 to TRBJ1-2; D uncertain. V lost 0 bases to trimming and J lost 4 bases, with 15 bases between them. CDR3 length: 16 residues. Germline CDR1 is MNHEY and CDR2 is SVGEGT. This chain's CDR3 is CASSYSTRDLVYGYTF. CDR3 bases: TGTGCCAGCAGTTACTCGACGAGGGATTTGGTCTATGGCTACACCTTC.

The chain links TRBV14 to TRBJ1-6; 9 bases fit TRBD1. Trimming at V came to 4 bases and at J to 2 bases, leaving 6 bases not matched to a gene. The V gene's germline CDR1 is SGHDN and CDR2 FVKESK. The CDR3 totals 17 residues. DNA of the CDR3: TGTGCCAGCAGCCCACCGGGACAGGGTCCCTATAATTCACCCCTCCACTTT. Amino acid sequence: CASSPPGQGPYNSPLHF.

The table lists this clone with a count of one. The J gene is TRBJ2-1, the V gene TRBV7-3; possible D gene TRBD2, 6 bases. The V gene lost 5 bases and the J gene lost 4 bases, with 12 bases spanning the gap. The CDR3 loop spans 14 amino acids. The germline V gene encodes CDR1 SGHTA and CDR2 FQGTGA. As DNA, the CDR3 is TGTGCCAGCAGCCCTTCTCGGGAGTACAATGAGCAGTTCTTC. Translation gives CASSPSREYNEQFF. Variable domain in full (rest from reference TRBV7-3 and TRBJ2-1): GAGVSQTPSNKVTEKGKYVELRCDPISGHTALYWYRQSLGQGPEFLIYFQGTGAADDSGLPNDRFFAVRPEGSVSTLKIQRTERGDSAVYLCASSPSREYNEQFFGPGTRLTVL.

The chain carries TRBV6-5 and TRBJ2-7, with D unresolved. Between the trimmed V and J ends, which lost 6 bases and 2 bases, there was a span of 11 bases. Germline CDR1 reads MNHEY; CDR2 reads SVGAGI. The CDR3 extends over 13 amino acids. Here the CDR3 reads CASRTHGTYEQYF. The CDR3 DNA sequence: TGTGCCAGCAGGACCCACGGAACCTACGAGCAGTACTTC.

This chain uses TRBV5-8 with TRBJ1-6; weak D call: TRBD1 (5 bases). Per the germline V gene, CDR1 is SGHTS and CDR2 is YDEGEE. The CDR3 contains 15 residues. Trimming stripped 0 bases from V and 6 bases from J, with 10 bases between. The CDR3 nucleotides are TGTGCCAGCAGCTTGGATGGGGGATTTAATTCACCCCTCCACTTT. Its protein product is CASSLDGGFNSPLHF.